Reported below is one TCR beta chain. The sample belongs to a study of blood T cell repertoires in COVID-19. In the study's own analysis: Cell counts per sample came from amplifying reference gene primers. TCRdb's table, derived via immunoSEQ multiplex PCR, lists solely in-frame clones and lacks some. The V and J calls and clone size come from that table; D and trimming were worked out from the DNA. The sample shows approximately 100,000 clones, roughly 87% of them seen only once. The CDR3 spans 16 residues. Germline values: CDR1 MGHRA, CDR2 YSYEKL. V lost 1 base to trimming and J lost 6 bases; unmatched junction nucleotides: 7.

The sample consisted of peripheral blood. The TCR originated in a woman in her sixties with acute or convalescent COVID-19. V usage is TRBV4-1 and J usage is TRBJ2-2; 8 bases agree with TRBD2. CDR3 residues: CASSQVEAGVAGELFF. CDR3 nucleotides: TGCGCCAGCAGCCAAGTTGAAGCGGGAGTAGCCGGGGAGCTGTTTTTT.